This record covers a single T cell receptor (beta chain). The data were produced by immunoSEQ multiplex PCR, yet TCRdb's version contains in-frame clones alone and is incomplete. The sample lists fewer than 75,000 clones, around nine tenths seen once, with less than 5.5% in the top ten. This CDR3 has 17 amino acids. This entry is derived from a study of T cell changes during pregnancy in multiple sclerosis. The origin of this receptor is a female donor with multiple sclerosis, enrolled in a pregnancy study. The sample was CD8+ T cells from peripheral blood mononuclear cells, taken before pregnancy. This sequence joins TRBV21-1 and TRBJ2-1; the D call of TRBD2 is as the table states it, not checked on the DNA. TRBV21-1 is listed as a pseudogene. The CDR3 is CASSNPGGGSSYNEQFF. CDR3 DNA sequence: TGTGCCAGCAGCAATCCGGGAGGGGGAAGCTCCTACAATGAGCAGTTCTTC.